This T cell receptor (beta chain) was obtained from a study of shared clonotypes between healthy human individuals. Overall study: The donor group consisted of a couple of women and a few men, aged 18 to 49. Each donor's CD8 memory used one plate, CD8 naive two, each CD4 subset three. Whole-study results and caveats: Blood alone was sampled, and tissue repertoires likely differ.

Here immunoSEQ multiplex PCR was the method, and the copy in TCRdb shows in-frame clones only, minus some. The sample yields about 2.4 million clones, more than 90% seen once. The V and J ends lost 0 bases and 0 bases, in that order; junction bases with no gene match: 2. The CDR3 has 16 residues. Germline V gives CDR1 SGHKS, CDR2 YYEKEE (reference sequence). As to this clone: Antigen specificity is unknown.

The V gene is TRBV5-5, the J gene TRBJ1-5, with TRBD1 identical over 8 bases. This TCR derives from a man between 18 and 35 years old in good health. Sequences were obtained from naive CD4+ T cells sorted from blood. The subset is: CD45RA+ positively selected. The CDR3 bases are TGTGCCAGCAGCTTGGGGGACAGGTTTAGCAATCAGCCCCAGCATTTT. Its protein product is CASSLGDRFSNQPQHF.